This T cell receptor (beta chain) was identified during a study of CD8 T cells in ankylosing spondylitis. Findings and limits, study-wide: Blood from ankylosing spondylitis patients appeared to carry a characteristic roughly 8-variant TCR beta motif. The disease-linked clones had a CD8+ phenotype and low blood frequencies.

TCRdb reprocessed the 5' RACE reads via MiXCR and lists one record per CDR3 protein. The sample yields about 250,000 distinct CDR3 sequences, under 35% seen once. Germline V gives CDR1 WSHSY, CDR2 SAAADI. The V and J ends lost 4 bases and 3 bases respectively, with 10 bases between them. The CDR3 totals 13 residues. This clonotype was seen just once. Its antigen is as yet unknown. Source material: blood, either unsorted or a sorted T cell fraction (not recorded which). The receptor's source is a male donor with ankylosing spondylitis or in good health (not recorded which). The rearrangement links TRBV10-2 to TRBJ2-7; no definite D call. The CDR3 nucleotides are TGCGCCAGCAGTGGTGGGCCCCGCTACGAGCAGTACTTC. Protein: CASSGGPRYEQYF.